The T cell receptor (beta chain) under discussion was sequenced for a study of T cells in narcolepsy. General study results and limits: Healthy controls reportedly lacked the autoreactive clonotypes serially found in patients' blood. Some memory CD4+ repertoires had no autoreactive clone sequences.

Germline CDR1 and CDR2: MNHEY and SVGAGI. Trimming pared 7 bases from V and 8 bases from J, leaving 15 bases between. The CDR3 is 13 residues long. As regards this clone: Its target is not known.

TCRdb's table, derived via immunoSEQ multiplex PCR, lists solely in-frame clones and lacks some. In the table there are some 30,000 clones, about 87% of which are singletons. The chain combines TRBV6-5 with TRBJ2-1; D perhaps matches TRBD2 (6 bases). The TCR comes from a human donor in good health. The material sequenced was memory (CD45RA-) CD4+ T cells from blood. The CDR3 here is CASTSTSFDEQFF. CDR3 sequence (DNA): TGTGCCAGCACTTCGACTAGTTTCGATGAGCAGTTCTTC.